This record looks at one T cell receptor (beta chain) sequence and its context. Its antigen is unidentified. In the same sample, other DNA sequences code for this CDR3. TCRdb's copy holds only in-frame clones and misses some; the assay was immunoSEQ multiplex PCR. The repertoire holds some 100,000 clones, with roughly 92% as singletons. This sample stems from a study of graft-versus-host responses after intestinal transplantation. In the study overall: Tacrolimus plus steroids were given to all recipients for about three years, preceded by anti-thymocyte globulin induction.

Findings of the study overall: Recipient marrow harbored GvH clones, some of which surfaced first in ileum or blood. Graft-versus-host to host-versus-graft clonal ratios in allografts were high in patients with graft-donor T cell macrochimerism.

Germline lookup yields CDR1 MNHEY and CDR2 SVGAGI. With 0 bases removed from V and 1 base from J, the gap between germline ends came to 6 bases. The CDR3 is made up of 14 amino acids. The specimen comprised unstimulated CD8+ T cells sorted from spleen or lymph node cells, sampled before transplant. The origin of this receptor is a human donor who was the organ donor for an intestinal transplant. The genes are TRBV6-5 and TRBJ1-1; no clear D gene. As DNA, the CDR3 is TGTGCCAGCAGTTACTCGCGGGGGAACACTGAAGCTTTCTTT. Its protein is CASSYSRGNTEAFF.